Listed here are 8 T cell receptor beta chains from one sample, sequenced in a study of blood T cell repertoires in COVID-19. Sequenced by immunoSEQ multiplex PCR; TCRdb stores in-frame clones only, minus some. In the table there are some 340,000 clones, over 90% of which are singletons. Material for sequencing was PBMCs or T cells enriched from blood (not recorded which). Receptors were obtained from a woman aged 25 to 39 who had been exposed to COVID-19.

The rearrangement links TRBV23-1 to TRBJ2-1, with 8 bases fitting TRBD1. TRBV23-1 is labeled an ORF, and its function is uncertain. This CDR3 spans 16 amino acids. V was pared by 7 bases and J by 1 base, with 9 bases of the junction left unmatched. CDR3 loop: CASILQDRDSYNEQFF. CDR3 DNA: TGCGCCAGCATACTTCAGGACAGGGATTCCTACAATGAGCAGTTCTTC.

J is TRBJ2-7 and V is TRBV18; TRBD2 might be the D (5 bases). V gave up 3 bases and J gave up 7 bases, with 7 bases separating them. CDR1 and CDR2 from the germline V gene are KGHSH and LQKENI. The CDR3 sequence is 11 residues long. This CDR3 reads CASSPGEEQYF. The CDR3 DNA reads TGTGCCAGCTCACCCGGGGAGGAGCAGTACTTC.

The rearrangement links TRBV6-5 to TRBJ2-7; tentative D call: TRBD2 (5 bases). The V and J ends lost 7 bases and 2 bases respectively, with 15 bases between them. Germline V gene sequence: CDR1 MNHEY, CDR2 SVGAGI. The CDR3 contains 14 residues. DNA of the CDR3: TGTGCCAGCACCCCACCGGGGATCCCCTACGAGCAGTACTTC. It specifies CASTPPGIPYEQYF.

This rearrangement joins TRBV7-3 to TRBJ1-2; 8 nucleotides line up with TRBD1. The V segment lost 3 bases and the J segment 8 bases; nucleotides outside the gene matches: 5. The germline V gene has CDR1 SGHTA and CDR2 FQGTGA. This CDR3 region has 13 residues. The CDR3 DNA reads TGTGCCAGCAGCTTTAACAGGGGGGACGGCTACACCTTC. It is translated as CASSFNRGDGYTF.

This clone has a single count. The chain is built from TRBV5-4 and TRBJ1-4, with D possibly matching TRBD1 (5 bases). V gave up 4 bases and J gave up 5 bases, with 15 bases separating them. CDR3 size: 15 residues. CDR1 is SGHNT and CDR2 is YYREEE in the germline V gene (reference sequence). CDR3 bases: TGTGCCAGCAGCCTGGCGGGGGGACTCAATGAAAAACTGTTTTTT. Its protein product is CASSLAGGLNEKLFF. Full variable domain (remainder filled in from reference TRBV5-4 and TRBJ1-4): ETGVTQSPTHLIKTRGQQVTLRCSSQSGHNTVSWYQQALGQGPQFIFQYYREEENGRGNFPPRFSGLQFPNYSSELNVNALELDDSALYLCASSLAGGLNEKLFFGSGTQLSVL.

This chain joins TRBV7-2 and TRBJ1-2; tentative D call: TRBD1 (5 bases). V was shortened by 5 bases and J by 5 bases, with 15 bases between the two germline ends. The CDR3 sequence is 14 residues long. Per germline, CDR1 SGHTA and CDR2 FQGNSA. The CDR3 here is CASSLSGRSYGYTF. The CDR3 bases are TGTGCCAGCAGCCTGTCAGGGAGGAGTTATGGCTACACCTTC.

V is TRBV19 and J is TRBJ2-7; TRBD1 matches 8 bases. The V and J ends lost 2 bases and 6 bases, in that order; junction bases with no gene match: 12. From germline, CDR1 is LNHDA and CDR2 SQIVND (reference sequence). The CDR3 covers 16 residues. In DNA form, the CDR3 reads TGTGCCAGTAGTATAAACTATGGGACAGGCTCCACCGAGCAGTACTTC. It codes for CASSINYGTGSTEQYF. Combining the CDR3 with reference TRBV19 and TRBJ2-7 gives the whole variable domain DGGITQSPKYLFRKEGQNVTLSCEQNLNHDAMYWYRQDPGQGLRLIYYSQIVNDFQKGDIAEGYSVSREKKESFPLTVTSAQKNPTAFYLCASSINYGTGSTEQYFGPGTRLTVT.

This clone was detected only a few times. This chain's CDR3 is CAWRHGRVTKNIQYF. Here the CDR3 DNA reads TGTGCCTGGCGACATGGGAGGGTGACCAAAAACATTCAGTACTTC. The rearrangement uses TRBV30 and TRBJ2-4; 7 bases agree with TRBD2. The CDR3 length is 15 residues. Trimming at V came to 5 bases and at J to 2 bases, leaving 9 bases not matched to a gene. Looked up from germline, CDR1 is GTSNPN and CDR2 is SVGIG (reference sequence).